Only a few counts were recorded for the clone carrying this T cell receptor (beta chain). Its antigen remains unidentified. Blood was collected once per donor into heparin, averaging approximately 110 mL. The whole isolated RNA underwent reverse transcription, so sequencing captured expressed TCRB transcripts. Clones were read by immunoSEQ multiplex PCR, and TCRdb kept only the in-frame ones, dropping some. The top ten hold approximately 0.5% of the sample, which has about 150,000 clones, roughly 8% seen once. Germline V lookup: CDR1 GTSNPN, CDR2 SVGIG (reference sequence). The CDR3 sequence is 15 residues long. V lost 1 base to trimming and J lost 7 bases; unmatched junction nucleotides: 10. This specimen belongs to a study of beta chain features in type 1 diabetes. Study conclusions and caveats: People with Type 1 diabetes carried modestly yet significantly shorter TCRB CDR3s in all four CD4+ subsets. In type 1 diabetes patients, VDJ junctions had fewer insertions; deletions at these junctions were more frequent.

This chain connects TRBV30 to TRBJ1-5; 7 nucleotides agree with TRBD1. This receptor was obtained from a young man with type 1 diabetes. Sample: central memory CD4+ T cells from blood. CDR3 bases: TGTGCCTGGAGTGGGGGGACAGCGTCCAACCAGCCCCAGCATTTT. Translating gives CAWSGGTASNQPQHF. Looking up the rest from reference TRBV30 and TRBJ1-5 gives the full variable domain: SQTIHQWPATLVQPVGSPLSLECTVEGTSNPNLYWYRQAAGRGLQLLFYSVGIGQISSEVPQNLSASRPQDRQFILSSKKLLLSDSGFYLCAWSGGTASNQPQHFGDGTRLSIL.